The T cell receptor beta chain described here comes from a study of OX40 agonist ivuxolimab in advanced cancers. At the level of the study: Patients took ivuxolimab, an agonistic anti-OX40 (CD134) antibody. Prior anti-PD-1, anti-PD-L1 or anti-CTLA-4 therapy was allowed; less than 45% had some.

Assay: immunoSEQ multiplex PCR; the TCRdb copy retains only in-frame clones and omits some. Among approximately 79,000 clones, 85% to 90% were seen once, and the ten largest hold roughly 3.1%. It was autoimmune disease history or systemic immunosuppression that excluded patients. Blood sampling was done at baseline, cycle 4 day 1, and cycle 7 day 1. V dropped 4 bases and J dropped 1; count of bases not matched to a gene: 0. The CDR3 loop spans 15 amino acids. Germline lookup yields CDR1 LNHDA and CDR2 SQIVND (reference sequence). This sequence joins TRBV19 and TRBJ2-1; 11 nucleotides match TRBD2. The origin of this receptor is an adult with an advanced solid tumor such as melanoma, head and neck, liver or kidney cancer. The starting material was CD4+ or CD8+ T cells sorted from blood, obtained in a trial of the OX40 agonist ivuxolimab. The CDR3 loop reads CASSTSGGSYNEQFF. The CDR3 DNA reads as TGTGCCAGTAGTACTAGCGGGGGGTCCTACAATGAGCAGTTCTTC.